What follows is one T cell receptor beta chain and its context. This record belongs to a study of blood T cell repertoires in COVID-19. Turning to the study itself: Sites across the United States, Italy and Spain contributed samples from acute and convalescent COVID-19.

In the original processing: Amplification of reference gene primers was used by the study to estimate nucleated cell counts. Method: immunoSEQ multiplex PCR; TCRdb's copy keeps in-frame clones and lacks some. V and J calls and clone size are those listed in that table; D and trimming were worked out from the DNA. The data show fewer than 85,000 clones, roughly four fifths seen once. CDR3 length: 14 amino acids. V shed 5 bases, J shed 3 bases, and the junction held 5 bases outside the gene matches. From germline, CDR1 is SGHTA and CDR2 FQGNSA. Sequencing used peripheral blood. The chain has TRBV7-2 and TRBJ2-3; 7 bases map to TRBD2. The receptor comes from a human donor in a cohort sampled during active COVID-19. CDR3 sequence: CASSVGLETDTQYF. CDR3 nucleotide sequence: TGTGCCAGCAGCGTCGGACTAGAAACAGATACGCAGTATTTT.